One T cell receptor (beta chain) is described in this entry. Its antigen is still unknown. There are no base qualities to consult, and no much larger clone falls within one base. This sample was taken from a study of T cell changes during pregnancy in multiple sclerosis (dated 2019 in TCRdb). Turning to the overall study: In women with multiple sclerosis, the researchers looked at how the T cell repertoire shifted as pregnancy progressed.

Relative to germline, V is missing 0 bases and J is missing 0 bases, with 9 bases of the junction outside any gene match. CDR1 is given as SGDLS and CDR2 as YYNGEE, both from the germline V gene. The cysteine opens and the phenylalanine closes a CDR3 of 19 amino acids. Kept here is only the CDR3 DNA, which spans 57 bases and is read in frame from base 1. The library was obtained by the immunoSEQ multiplex PCR assay. The immuneACCESS repertoire file appears here via TCRdb, limited to in-frame rearrangements. These files lack a portion of the clones; in checked studies, under half of the deficit traces to unresolved V genes, and the cause of the others is not known. The sample includes nearly 50,000 clones, with 94% observed a single time. The ten largest clones take up approximately 0.49% of the sample.

The receptor's source is a female donor with multiple sclerosis, enrolled in a pregnancy study. Source: CD4+ T cells from peripheral blood mononuclear cells, taken in the first trimester of pregnancy. The chain joins TRBV9 to TRBJ2-2; TRBD2 aligns with 9 central bases. The encoded CDR3 is CASSVGSSGAFANTGELFF. The DNA reads as follows: TGTGCCAGCAGCGTAGGTTCTAGCGGGGCCTTCGCGAACACCGGGGAGCTGTTTTTT. Full variable domain (CDR3 extended with the reference TRBV9 and TRBJ2-2 proteins): DSGVTQTPKHLITATGQRVTLRCSPRSGDLSVYWYQQSLDQGLQFLIQYYNGEERAKGNILERFSAQQFPDLHSELNLSSLELGDSALYFCASSVGSSGAFANTGELFFGEGSRLTVL.